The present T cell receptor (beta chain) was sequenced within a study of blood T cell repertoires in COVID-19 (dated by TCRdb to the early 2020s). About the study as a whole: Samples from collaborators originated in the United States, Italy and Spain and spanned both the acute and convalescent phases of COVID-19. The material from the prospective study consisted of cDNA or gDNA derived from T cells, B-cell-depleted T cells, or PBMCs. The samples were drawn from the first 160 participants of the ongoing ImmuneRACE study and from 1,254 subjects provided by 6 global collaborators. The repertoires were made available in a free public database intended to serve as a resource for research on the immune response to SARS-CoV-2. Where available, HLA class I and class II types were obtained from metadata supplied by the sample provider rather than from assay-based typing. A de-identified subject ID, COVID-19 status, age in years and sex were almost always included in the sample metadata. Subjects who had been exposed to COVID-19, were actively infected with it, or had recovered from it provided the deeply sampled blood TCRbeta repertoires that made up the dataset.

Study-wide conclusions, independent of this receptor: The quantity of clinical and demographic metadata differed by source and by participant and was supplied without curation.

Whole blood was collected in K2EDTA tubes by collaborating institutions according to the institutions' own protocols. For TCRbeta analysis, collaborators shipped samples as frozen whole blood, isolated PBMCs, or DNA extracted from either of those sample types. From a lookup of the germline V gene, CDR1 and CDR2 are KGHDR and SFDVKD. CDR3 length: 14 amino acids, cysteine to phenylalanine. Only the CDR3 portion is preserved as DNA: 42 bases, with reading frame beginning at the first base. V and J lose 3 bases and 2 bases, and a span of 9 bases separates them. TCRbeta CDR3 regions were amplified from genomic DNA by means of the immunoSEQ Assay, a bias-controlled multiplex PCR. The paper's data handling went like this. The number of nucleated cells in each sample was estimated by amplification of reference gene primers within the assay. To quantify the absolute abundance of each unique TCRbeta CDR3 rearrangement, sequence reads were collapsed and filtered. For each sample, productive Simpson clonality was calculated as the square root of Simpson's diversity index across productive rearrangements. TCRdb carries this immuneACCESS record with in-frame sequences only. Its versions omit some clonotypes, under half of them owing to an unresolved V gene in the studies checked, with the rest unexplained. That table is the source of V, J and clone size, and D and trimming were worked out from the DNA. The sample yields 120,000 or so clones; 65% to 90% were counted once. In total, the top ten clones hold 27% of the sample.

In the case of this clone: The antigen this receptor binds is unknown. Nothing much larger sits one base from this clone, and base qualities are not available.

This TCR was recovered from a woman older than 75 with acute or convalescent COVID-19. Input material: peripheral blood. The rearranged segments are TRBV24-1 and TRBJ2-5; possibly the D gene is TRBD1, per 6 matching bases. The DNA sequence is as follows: TGTGCCACCAGTGATGCAGGGGAACAAGAGACCCAGTACTTC. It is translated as CATSDAGEQETQYF.